This T cell receptor (beta chain) was captured by sequencing in a study of OX40 agonist ivuxolimab in advanced cancers. The CDR3 extends over 16 amino acids. Germline values: CDR1 SNHLY, CDR2 FYNNEI. The V and J ends lost 3 bases and 6 bases, in that order; junction bases with no gene match: 9. The method was immunoSEQ multiplex PCR; TCRdb's version includes in-frame clones alone and lacks a portion of them. The sample contains about 68,000 clones, about 82% of which appear only once. V and J are TRBV2 and TRBJ2-7, with 12 bases lining up with TRBD2. The specimen comprised CD4+ or CD8+ T cells sorted from blood, sampled in a trial of the OX40 agonist ivuxolimab. This TCR derives from an adult with an advanced solid tumor such as melanoma, head and neck, liver or kidney cancer. In nucleotides, the CDR3 is TGTGCCAGCAGTGACACTAGCGGGAGGTCCGCCCGCGAGCAGTACTTC. As protein: CASSDTSGRSAREQYF.